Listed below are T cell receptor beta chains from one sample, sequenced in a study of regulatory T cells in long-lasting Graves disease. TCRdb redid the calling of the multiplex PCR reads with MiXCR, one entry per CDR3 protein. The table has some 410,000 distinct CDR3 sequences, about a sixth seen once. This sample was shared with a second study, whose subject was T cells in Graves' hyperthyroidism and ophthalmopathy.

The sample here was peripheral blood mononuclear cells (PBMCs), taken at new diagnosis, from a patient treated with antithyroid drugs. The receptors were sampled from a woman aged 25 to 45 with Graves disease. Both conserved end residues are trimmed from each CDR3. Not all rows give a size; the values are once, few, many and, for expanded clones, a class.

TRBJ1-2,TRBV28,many,ASSSRDRDYGYT
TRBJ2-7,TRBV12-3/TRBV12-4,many,ASRVEGAFYEQY
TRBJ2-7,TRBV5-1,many,ASSLGTRTTTYEQY
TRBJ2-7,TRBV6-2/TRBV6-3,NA,ASIWGNEQY
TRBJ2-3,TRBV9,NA,ASSVEHGTDTQY
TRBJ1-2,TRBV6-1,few,ASRPGRGIRGYT
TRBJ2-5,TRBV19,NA,ASSDGLAGDQETQY
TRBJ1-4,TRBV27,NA,ASSLYSSLNEKLF
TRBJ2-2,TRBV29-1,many,SVGGRTNTGELF
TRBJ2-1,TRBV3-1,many,ASSQGLAGVLDEQF
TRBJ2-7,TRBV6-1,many,ASSSRDRVYEQY
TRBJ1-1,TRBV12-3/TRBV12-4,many,ASTRRGGTEAF
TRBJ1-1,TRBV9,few,ASSARQGATEAF